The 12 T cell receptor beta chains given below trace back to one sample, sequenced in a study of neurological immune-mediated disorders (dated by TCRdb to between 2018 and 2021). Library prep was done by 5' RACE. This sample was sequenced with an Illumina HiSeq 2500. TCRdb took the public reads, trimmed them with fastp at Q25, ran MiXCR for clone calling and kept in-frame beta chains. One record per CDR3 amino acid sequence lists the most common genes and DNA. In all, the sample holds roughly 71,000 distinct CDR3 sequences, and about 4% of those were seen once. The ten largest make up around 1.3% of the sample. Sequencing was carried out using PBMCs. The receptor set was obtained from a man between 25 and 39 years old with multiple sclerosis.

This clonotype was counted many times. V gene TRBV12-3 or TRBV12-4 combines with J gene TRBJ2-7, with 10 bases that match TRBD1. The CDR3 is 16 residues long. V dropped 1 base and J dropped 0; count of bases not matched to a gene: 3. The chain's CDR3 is CASSLDGTGVSYEQYF. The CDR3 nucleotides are TGTGCCAGCAGTTTAGATGGGACAGGGGTCTCCTACGAGCAGTACTTC.

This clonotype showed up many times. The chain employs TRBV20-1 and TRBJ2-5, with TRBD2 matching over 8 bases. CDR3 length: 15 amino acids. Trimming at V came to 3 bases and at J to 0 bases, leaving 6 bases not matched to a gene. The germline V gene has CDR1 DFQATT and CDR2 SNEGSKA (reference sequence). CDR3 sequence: CSASAGGPYQETQYF. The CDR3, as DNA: TGCAGTGCTAGTGCGGGGGGACCCTACCAAGAGACCCAGTACTTC.

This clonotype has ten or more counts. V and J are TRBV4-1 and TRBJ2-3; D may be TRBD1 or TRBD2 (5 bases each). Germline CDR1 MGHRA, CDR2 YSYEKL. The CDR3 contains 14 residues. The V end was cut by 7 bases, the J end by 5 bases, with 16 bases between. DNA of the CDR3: TGCGCCAGCAACCTACCGGGAAGGGGAGATACGCAGTATTTT. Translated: CASNLPGRGDTQYF.

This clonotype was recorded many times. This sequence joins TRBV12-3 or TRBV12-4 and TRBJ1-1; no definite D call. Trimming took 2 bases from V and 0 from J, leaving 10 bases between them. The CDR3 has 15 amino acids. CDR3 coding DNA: TGTGCCAGCAGTTTACGAGCGGGGTTGAACACTGAAGCTTTCTTT. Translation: CASSLRAGLNTEAFF.

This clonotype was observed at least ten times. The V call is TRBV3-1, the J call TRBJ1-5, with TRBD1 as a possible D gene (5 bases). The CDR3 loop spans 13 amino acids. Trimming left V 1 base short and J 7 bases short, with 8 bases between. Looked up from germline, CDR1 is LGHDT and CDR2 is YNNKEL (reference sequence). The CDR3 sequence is CASSQGRDQPQHF. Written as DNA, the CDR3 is TGTGCCAGCAGCCAAGGCAGGGACCAGCCCCAGCATTTT.

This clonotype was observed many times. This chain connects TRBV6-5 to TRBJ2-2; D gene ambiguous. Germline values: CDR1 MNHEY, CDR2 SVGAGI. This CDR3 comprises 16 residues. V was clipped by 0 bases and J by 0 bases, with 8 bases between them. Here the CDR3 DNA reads TGTGCCAGCAGTTACTCGTATCAGACGAACACCGGGGAGCTGTTTTTT. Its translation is CASSYSYQTNTGELFF.

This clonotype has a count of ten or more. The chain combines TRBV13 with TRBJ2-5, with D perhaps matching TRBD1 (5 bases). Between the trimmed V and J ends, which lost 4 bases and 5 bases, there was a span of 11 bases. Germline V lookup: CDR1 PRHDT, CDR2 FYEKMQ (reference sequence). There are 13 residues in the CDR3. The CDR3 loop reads CASSSRKGETQYF. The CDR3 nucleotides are TGTGCCAGCAGCTCACGGAAGGGGGAGACCCAGTACTTC.

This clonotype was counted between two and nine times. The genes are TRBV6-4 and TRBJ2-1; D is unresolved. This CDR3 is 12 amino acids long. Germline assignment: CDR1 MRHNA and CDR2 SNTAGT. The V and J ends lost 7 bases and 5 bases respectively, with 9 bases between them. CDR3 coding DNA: TGTGCCAGCACCTGGGCCCACAATGAGCAGTTCTTC. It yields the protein CASTWAHNEQFF.

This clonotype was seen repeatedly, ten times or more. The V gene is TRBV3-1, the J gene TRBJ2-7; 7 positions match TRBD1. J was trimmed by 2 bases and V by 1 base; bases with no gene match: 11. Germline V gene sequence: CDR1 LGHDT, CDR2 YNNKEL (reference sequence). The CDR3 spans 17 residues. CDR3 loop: CASSQVQKTGKPYEQYF. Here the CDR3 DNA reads TGTGCCAGCAGCCAAGTCCAAAAGACAGGGAAGCCCTACGAGCAGTACTTC.

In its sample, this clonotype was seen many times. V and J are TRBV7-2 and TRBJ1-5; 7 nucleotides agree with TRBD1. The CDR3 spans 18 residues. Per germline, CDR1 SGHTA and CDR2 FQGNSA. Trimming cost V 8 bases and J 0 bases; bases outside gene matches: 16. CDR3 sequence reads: CASGTYGGGQNSNQPQHF. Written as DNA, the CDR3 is TGTGCCAGCGGCACCTATGGAGGGGGACAGAATAGCAATCAGCCCCAGCATTTT.

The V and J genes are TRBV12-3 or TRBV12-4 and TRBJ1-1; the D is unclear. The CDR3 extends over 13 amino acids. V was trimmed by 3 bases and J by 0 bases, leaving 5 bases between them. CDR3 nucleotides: TGTGCCAGCAGTTTTAAAGTGAACACTGAAGCTTTCTTT. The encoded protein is CASSFKVNTEAFF.

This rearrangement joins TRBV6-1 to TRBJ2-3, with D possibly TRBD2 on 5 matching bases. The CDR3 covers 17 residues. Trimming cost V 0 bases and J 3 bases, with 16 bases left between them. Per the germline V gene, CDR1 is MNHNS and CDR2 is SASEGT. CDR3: CASSEALGAFGTDTQYF. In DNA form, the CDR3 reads TGTGCCAGCAGTGAAGCGCTGGGAGCCTTTGGTACAGATACGCAGTATTTT.